Presented here are 20 T cell receptor beta chains from one specimen sequenced in a study of shared clonotypes between healthy human individuals. Profiling relied on immunoSEQ multiplex PCR, and the TCRdb table lists in-frame clones only, not all of them. Of about 1 million clones listed, roughly 75% are singletons. The specimen sequenced was memory CD4+ T cells sorted from blood. The subset here: CD45RA-negative fraction. The receptors shown here come from a man aged 18 to 30 in good health.

The chain has TRBV10-3 and TRBJ1-4, with 8 positions matching TRBD1. Losses at the gene ends were 6 bases for V and 2 bases for J; bases not matched to a gene: 2. Per the germline V gene, CDR1 is ENHRY and CDR2 is SYGVKD. This CDR3 region has 14 residues. The CDR3 DNA reads as TGTGCCATCAGACAGGGGGAGACTAATGAAAAACTGTTTTTT. It translates to CAIRQGETNEKLFF.

This chain links TRBV6-6 with TRBJ2-5, with D perhaps TRBD2 (5 bases). Trimming removed 2 bases at V and 5 bases at J, with 6 bases between. In germline, CDR1 is MNHNY, CDR2 SVGAGI (reference sequence). The CDR3 runs to 12 residues. The CDR3 bases are TGTGCCAGCAGTTACGGCGGGGAGACCCAGTACTTC. This translates into CASSYGGETQYF.

The CDR3 bases are TGTGCCAGCAGGGGGACAGGGGGAATCTCACCCCTCCACTTT. This translates into CASRGTGGISPLHF. This chain uses TRBV6-6 with TRBJ1-6; 11 bases agree with TRBD1. CDR3 length: 14 amino acids. V was clipped by 6 bases and J by 10 bases; unmatched bases: 5. The V gene's germline CDR1 is MNHNY and CDR2 SVGAGI (reference sequence).

The chain is built from TRBV9 and TRBJ2-5, with D perhaps TRBD1 or TRBD2 (5 bases each). Germline assignment: CDR1 SGDLS and CDR2 YYNGEE. The length of the CDR3 is 15 residues. V lost 0 bases and J 5 bases, leaving 14 bases between the germline ends. CDR3 coding DNA: TGTGCCAGCAGCGTAGACGGGGCTTCCCCGGAGACCCAGTACTTC. Its protein is CASSVDGASPETQYF.

In its sample, this clone was seen a few times. The chain links TRBV29-1 to TRBJ1-4, with 9 nucleotides matching TRBD1. From germline, CDR1 is SQVTM and CDR2 ANQGSEA. V lost 7 bases, J lost 7 bases, and 10 bases stayed unmatched. The CDR3 has 14 amino acids. The CDR3 DNA follows: TGCAGCGGTACTACAGGGGGCGGAAGTGAAAAACTGTTTTTT. The encoded protein is CSGTTGGGSEKLFF.

V is TRBV6-1 and J is TRBJ2-5; D is uncertain. This CDR3 region has 15 residues. CDR1 is MNHNS, CDR2 SASEGT, per germline. V lost 1 base and J lost 1, with 10 bases in between. CDR3 region: CASSEGVYFQETQYF. The CDR3 nucleotides read TGTGCCAGCAGTGAAGGGGTCTACTTCCAAGAGACCCAGTACTTC.

The rearrangement joins TRBV7-9 to TRBJ1-2, with a weak D call TRBD1 (5 bases). Germline CDR1 SEHNR, CDR2 FQNEAQ (reference sequence). V lost 3 bases, J lost 9 bases, and 23 bases lay in between. This CDR3 has 16 residues. This chain's CDR3 is CASSLKAGGGSNSYTF. The CDR3 DNA is TGTGCCAGCAGCTTGAAAGCCGGGGGAGGTAGCAATAGCTACACCTTC.

The chain joins TRBV5-1 to TRBJ2-5, with 9 bases aligning to TRBD1. V dropped 2 bases and J dropped 5; count of bases not matched to a gene: 7. The CDR3 is 15 residues long. Germline-derived CDR1 and CDR2 are SGHRS and YFSETQ. The CDR3 sequence is CASSFSGTGKETQYF. Written as DNA, the CDR3 is TGCGCCAGCAGCTTTTCCGGGACAGGGAAGGAGACCCAGTACTTC.

V gene TRBV5-1 combines with J gene TRBJ2-5; D possibly corresponds to TRBD1 (6 bases). Trimming removed 3 bases from V and 2 bases from J, with 11 bases in between. Germline V lookup: CDR1 SGHRS, CDR2 YFSETQ. The CDR3 covers 14 residues. In DNA, the CDR3 is TGCGCCAGCAGCTCGCCGCAGGGGCAAGAGACCCAGTACTTC. As protein: CASSSPQGQETQYF.

On this clone: Other nucleotide sequences from this sample produce the same CDR3. The chain links TRBV5-1 to TRBJ2-1; 8 bases fit TRBD2. V lost 0 bases, J lost 9 bases, and 5 bases stayed unmatched. Looked up from germline, CDR1 is SGHRS and CDR2 is YFSETQ. The CDR3 consists of 14 residues. CDR3 nucleotide sequence: TGCGCCAGCAGCTTGGGGCTAGCGGGTGGTGAGCAGTTCTTC. This codes for CASSLGLAGGEQFF.

This clone was counted a few times. The V call is TRBV6-1, the J call TRBJ2-7; TRBD1 agrees at 10 bases. After removal of 4 bases from V and 7 bases from J, the junction contained 7 bases not matched to a gene. Per the germline V gene, CDR1 is MNHNS and CDR2 is SASEGT. The CDR3 spans 14 residues. The CDR3 bases are TGTGCCAGCAGTGTGGGACAGGGGAGGGAAGAGCAGTACTTC. Residues: CASSVGQGREEQYF.

CDR3 in DNA: TGTGCCTGGAGTTCATTGGGGGAGCAGTACTTC. It translates to CAWSSLGEQYF. The rearrangement links TRBV30 to TRBJ2-7; no clear D gene. The CDR3 covers 11 residues. Germline V gene sequence: CDR1 GTSNPN, CDR2 SVGIG (reference sequence). V lost 2 bases to trimming and J lost 7 bases, with 9 bases between them.

The J gene is TRBJ2-5, the V gene TRBV6-1; TRBD1 might be the D (6 bases). V dropped 4 bases and J dropped 2 bases, with 14 bases sitting between them. The CDR3 has 15 amino acids. Germline V CDR1 and CDR2: MNHNS, SASEGT. The CDR3 is CASSARQALQETQYF. The CDR3 nucleotides are TGTGCCAGCAGTGCCCGACAGGCCTTACAAGAGACCCAGTACTTC.

This clone appeared once. The chain uses TRBV29-1 and TRBJ2-7, with 8 bases fitting TRBD1. Germline V lookup: CDR1 SQVTM, CDR2 ANQGSEA. The CDR3 contains 13 residues. After removal of 4 bases from V and 4 bases from J, the junction contained 6 bases not matched to a gene. CDR3 bases: TGCAGCGTTGGGACAGGGAGGAATTACGAGCAGTACTTC. Encoded protein: CSVGTGRNYEQYF.

The chain is built from TRBV11-2 and TRBJ1-3; maybe TRBD1 (5 bases). Germline lookup yields CDR1 SGHAT and CDR2 FQNNGV. Trimming left V 0 bases short and J 0 bases short, with 9 bases between. The CDR3 sequence is 16 residues long. Here the CDR3 reads CASSLELGGSGNTIYF. CDR3 coding DNA: TGTGCCAGCAGCTTAGAACTCGGGGGCTCTGGAAACACCATATATTTT.

The rearrangement uses TRBV11-2 and TRBJ2-7, with TRBD2 identical over 7 bases. V was pared by 6 bases and J by 2 bases, with 13 bases of the junction left unmatched. In germline, CDR1 is SGHAT, CDR2 FQNNGV. CDR3 size: 16 residues. CDR3 nucleotide sequence: TGTGCCAGCAGTCCCCCAAGGGTAGCGGGCGCCTACGAGCAGTACTTC. Protein sequence: CASSPPRVAGAYEQYF.

This chain connects TRBV7-2 to TRBJ1-5; D is possibly TRBD1 (5 bases). The CDR3 consists of 16 residues. The V and J ends lost 1 base and 10 bases respectively, with 20 bases between them. CDR1 and CDR2 (germline): SGHTA, FQGNSA. CDR3 region: CASSLEGTGRSRPQHF. The CDR3 region has the DNA TGTGCCAGCAGCTTAGAGGGTACAGGCCGAAGCCGTCCCCAGCATTTT.

V is TRBV6-1 and J is TRBJ1-2, with D unresolved. The CDR3 spans 13 residues. CDR1 and CDR2 (germline): MNHNS, SASEGT. V was clipped by 6 bases and J by 6 bases, with 14 bases between them. The CDR3 DNA sequence: TGTGCCAGCAGAACCTACCAAGGAGATGGCTACACCTTC. Translated: CASRTYQGDGYTF.

The chain combines TRBV11-2 with TRBJ2-3, with TRBD2 identical over 8 bases. The CDR3 contains 15 residues. Germline V gene lookup returns CDR1 SGHAT and CDR2 FQNNGV. V was pared by 0 bases and J by 6 bases, with 5 bases of the junction left unmatched. CDR3 residues: CASSLDPGGRDTQYF. CDR3 nucleotides: TGTGCCAGCAGCTTAGATCCGGGCGGGAGGGATACGCAGTATTTT.

This clone has just a few counts. The chain carries TRBV19 and TRBJ1-3, with D tentatively TRBD1 (6 bases). Trimming removed 3 bases at V and 8 bases at J, with 23 bases between. The CDR3 consists of 17 residues. CDR1 LNHDA and CDR2 SQIVND come from the germline V gene (reference sequence). The CDR3 sequence: CASSMASGWNKGDTIYF. In DNA form, the CDR3 reads TGTGCCAGTAGTATGGCCTCCGGGTGGAACAAGGGGGACACCATATATTTT.